The following is a TCR beta chain sequence with its context. There is no known antigen for this receptor. No base-level quality is on record; no much larger clone is a single base apart. This sample is part of a study of cytomegalovirus exposure and HLA in healthy donors (dated by TCRdb to 2017 to 2019). Describing the broader study: A later analysis indicated that the roughly 120 validation repertoires were generated on the platform also employed for the 600 to 750 repertoires of the first cohort. The study aimed to test whether signatures of past pathogen exposure could be identified by cataloging public T cell receptors. Along with the roughly 670-subject first cohort, a separate validation cohort of over 90 different subjects was used. The study combined high-throughput TCR immunosequencing, statistical association of individual TCRs with disease status, and machine learning to predict cytomegalovirus infection status. The paper as a whole reports these results and caveats: The validation cohort had no HLA typing available for a later analysis, so co-occurrence within that cohort was assessed over all 120 or so repertoires. Most TCR sequences were seen in very few donors, while some public TCRs were found in many individuals. The authors suggested that the approach could potentially be extended to other disease states and immunological phenotypes. Three of the identified cytomegalovirus-associated TCR beta chains were confirmed in vitro to be specific for cytomegalovirus antigens. Of the cluster scores, 85% to 95% were above 0 in a later analysis, which found that TCRs clustered in the first cohort also tended to co-occur in the approximately 110 validation repertoires. In the study, around 150 TCR beta chains were listed as associated with cytomegalovirus. Cytomegalovirus status was reported to be diagnosed by the classifier with high specificity and sensitivity in both the original and validation cohorts.

Libraries came from the immunoSEQ multiplex PCR assay. The paper's processing steps were these. To diagnose cytomegalovirus status from the catalog of TCR beta chain sequences, a statistical classification framework was built. This immuneACCESS table, as held by TCRdb, lists in-frame sequences with V and J called but not all clones. Of the missing ones, under half trace to an unresolved V gene in checked studies; the others have no known cause. Clonal size and the V and J genes are those of that table, whereas D and trimming came from the DNA. A total of roughly 250,000 clones appear in this sample, 90% of them only once. The ten most abundant clones make up about 0.36% of the sample. Donors formed part of the validation cohort, which comprised about 130 subjects and was distinct from the first cohort of 690 or so subjects. The clonotype was recovered from a woman under 30 in good health and CMV-seronegative. Sequenced material: PBMCs.

The DNA sequence is given as TGCGCCAGCAGCTCTCTAGCGTACACAGATACGCAGTATTTT. This yields the protein CASSSLAYTDTQYF. This chain joins TRBV5-1 to TRBJ2-3; TRBD2 might be the D gene, on 6 matching bases. V gives up 3 bases and J gives up 2 bases, and the segment between their germline ends measures 10 bases. Per the germline V gene, SGHRS is the CDR1 and YFSETQ is the CDR2. The CDR3 contains 14 residues, cysteine and phenylalanine counted. Of all the DNA, just the CDR3 is kept, 42 bases in frame from base 1.